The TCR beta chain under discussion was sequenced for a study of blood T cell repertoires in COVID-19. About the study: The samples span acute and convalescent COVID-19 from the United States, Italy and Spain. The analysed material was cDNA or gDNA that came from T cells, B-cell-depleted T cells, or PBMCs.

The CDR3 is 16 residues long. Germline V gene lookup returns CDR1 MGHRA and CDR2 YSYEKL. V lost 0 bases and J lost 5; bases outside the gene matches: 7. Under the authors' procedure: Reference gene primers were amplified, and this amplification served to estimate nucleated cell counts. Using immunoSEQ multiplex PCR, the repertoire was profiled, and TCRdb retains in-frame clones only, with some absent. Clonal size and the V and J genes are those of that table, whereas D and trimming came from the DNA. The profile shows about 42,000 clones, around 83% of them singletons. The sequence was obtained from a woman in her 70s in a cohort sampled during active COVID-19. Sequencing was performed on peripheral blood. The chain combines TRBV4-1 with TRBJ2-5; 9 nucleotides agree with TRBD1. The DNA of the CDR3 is TGCGCCAGCAGCCAAGATTCCGGGACAGGGCTCGAGACCCAGTACTTC. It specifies CASSQDSGTGLETQYF.